The clone carrying this TCR beta chain has only a few counts. This specimen belongs to a study of blood T cells in healthy people across ages. Primed by a sample-barcoded 5' primer and a J-beta primer mix, a second PCR proceeded for 7 to 11 cycles. TCRdb re-called the 5' RACE reads through MiXCR, storing one row per CDR3 protein. The sample lists about 1.6 million distinct CDR3 sequences; around 35% were seen once. Donation came from healthy Caucasian individuals in Russia who were aged roughly 6 to 95. The sample taken for sequencing was blood. The sequence derives from a woman aged 25 to 39 in good health.

The DNA for the CDR3 is TGCGCCAGCAGCACCCCCTTGGGGCCCGGGGTGGGTACAGATACGCAGTATTTT. It encodes CASSTPLGPGVGTDTQYF. This chain connects TRBV5-1 to TRBJ2-3; D tentatively fits TRBD1 or TRBD2 (5 bases each). Germline V gene lookup returns CDR1 SGHRS and CDR2 YFSETQ. CDR3 length: 18 amino acids. The V gene lost 4 bases and the J gene lost 3 bases, with 24 bases spanning the gap.